Here is one TCR beta chain with its context. Its target is unknown. Sequenced by immunoSEQ multiplex PCR; TCRdb stores in-frame clones only, minus some. The repertoire has roughly 140,000 clones, about 89% of them found once; the top ten carry 2.5% to 4%. The germline V gene encodes CDR1 SEHNR and CDR2 FQNEAQ (reference sequence). The CDR3 contains 12 residues. The ends were cut back, 5 bases at V and 10 bases at J, with 12 bases in the middle. This specimen comes from a study of cytomegalovirus exposure and HLA in healthy donors. Study-level points and caveats: In a later analysis, first-cohort TCR clusters were found to tend to co-occur in the 120 or so validation repertoires. With high specificity and sensitivity, the classifier reportedly diagnosed cytomegalovirus status. In vitro confirmation showed three CMV-associated chains to be CMV antigen specific. Most observed TCR sequences were rare, whereas some public TCRs were detected in many donors.

The material sequenced was PBMCs. The chain is built from TRBV7-9 and TRBJ2-4; TRBD2 might be the D (6 bases). This sequence originates from a woman younger than 35 in good health and CMV-seropositive. The chain's CDR3 is CASSLFGGIQYF. CDR3 in DNA: TGTGCCAGCAGCCTCTTTGGGGGGATTCAGTACTTC.